The 16 T cell receptor beta chains reported below all come from one sample, sequenced in a study of CD8 T cell repertoires and HIV-1 epitope variants. Only in-frame clones appear in the TCRdb table, and some are missing; sequencing was by immunoSEQ multiplex PCR. The sample lists 95,000 or so clones, 60% to 80% occurring once. The sequenced sample was uncultured baseline CD8+ T cells from peripheral blood mononuclear cells (PBMCs). The receptors were sampled from a male donor with HIV.

The chain couples TRBV7-2 to TRBJ1-3; 9 nucleotides line up with TRBD1. The CDR3 has 17 residues. CDR1 is SGHTA and CDR2 is FQGNSA in the germline V gene. Trimming removed 5 bases from V and 1 base from J; junction bases left unmatched: 9. This CDR3 reads CASSGRTGTGSGNTIYF. The CDR3 nucleotides read TGTGCCAGCAGCGGCCGAACCGGGACAGGGTCTGGAAACACCATATATTTT.

The chain combines TRBV18 with TRBJ1-2; no clear D. There are 16 residues in the CDR3. V was cut by 3 bases and J by 4 bases, with 18 bases left in between. Germline values: CDR1 KGHSH, CDR2 LQKENI. Here the CDR3 DNA reads TGTGCCAGCTCACCCATGGACCCCCCAGGATCCTATGGCTACACCTTC. This codes for CASSPMDPPGSYGYTF.

The chain uses TRBV18 and TRBJ1-3, with D possibly being TRBD1 (5 bases). Germline-derived CDR1 and CDR2 are KGHSH and LQKENI. This CDR3 contains 15 residues. The V end was cut by 4 bases, the J end by 2 bases, with 12 bases between. The CDR3 loop is CASSRQVRAGNTIYF. The DNA for the CDR3 is TGTGCCAGCTCACGCCAAGTCAGGGCTGGAAACACCATATATTTT.

This chain connects TRBV18 to TRBJ2-5, with TRBD1 as a possible D gene (6 bases). V lost 3 bases, J lost 1 base, and 18 bases lay in between. Per the germline V gene, CDR1 is KGHSH and CDR2 is LQKENI. The CDR3 consists of 17 residues. CDR3 nucleotide sequence: TGTGCCAGCTCACCCAGTTTCACAGGGACACCCCAAGAGACCCAGTACTTC. Protein: CASSPSFTGTPQETQYF.

The chain recombines TRBV27 with TRBJ1-4; no definite D call. V lost 5 bases to trimming and J lost 7 bases, with 11 bases between them. In germline, CDR1 is MNHEY, CDR2 SMNVEV (reference sequence). CDR3 length: 13 amino acids. CDR3 amino acids: CASSHLKGEKLFF. For the CDR3, the DNA is TGTGCCAGCAGTCACCTGAAGGGTGAAAAACTGTTTTTT.

This clone occurred a few times. J is TRBJ1-1 and V is TRBV7-6; D uncertain. The V end was cut by 4 bases, the J end by 2 bases, with 8 bases between. This CDR3 is 13 amino acids long. Germline loops: CDR1 SGHVS, CDR2 FNYEAQ. The CDR3 DNA follows: TGTGCCAGCAGCTCCGGAAGAAACACTGAAGCTTTCTTT. Translating it yields CASSSGRNTEAFF.

The V and J genes are TRBV5-4 and TRBJ2-6, with TRBD1 identical over 9 bases. Germline values: CDR1 SGHNT, CDR2 YYREEE (reference sequence). V shed 4 bases and J 1 base; nucleotides not matched to a gene: 9. This CDR3 is built from 18 residues. This chain's CDR3 is CASSPSRTGASGANVLTF. DNA of the CDR3: TGTGCCAGCAGCCCCTCTAGGACAGGGGCGTCTGGGGCCAACGTCCTGACTTTC.

This clone was seen more than once but under ten times. V usage is TRBV5-1 and J usage is TRBJ2-7; D remains unclear. Germline V lookup: CDR1 SGHRS, CDR2 YFSETQ. CDR3 length: 14 residues. V was trimmed by 0 bases and J by 0 bases, leaving 7 bases between them. CDR3 loop: CASSLGGSSYEQYF. In nucleotides, the CDR3 is TGCGCCAGCAGCTTGGGAGGCAGCTCCTACGAGCAGTACTTC.

The chain recombines TRBV5-1 with TRBJ2-5, with a tentative D call TRBD1 (6 bases). CDR1 and CDR2 (germline): SGHRS, YFSETQ. The CDR3 covers 14 residues. V was shortened by 0 bases and J by 1 base, with 7 bases between the two germline ends. The CDR3 is CASSLGGGQETQYF. The CDR3 DNA reads TGCGCCAGCAGCTTGGGAGGGGGCCAAGAGACCCAGTACTTC.

CDR3 sequence reads: CASRDPLTYEQYF. The CDR3 region has the DNA TGTGCCAGCCGGGACCCTCTCACCTACGAGCAGTACTTC. J is TRBJ2-7 and V is TRBV10-3; possibly TRBD1 or TRBD2 for D (5 bases each). The CDR3 has 13 residues. Trimming pared 10 bases from V and 2 bases from J, leaving 15 bases between. Per germline, CDR1 ENHRY and CDR2 SYGVKD.

The genes are TRBV5-1 and TRBJ2-3, with 14 positions matching TRBD2. CDR3 length: 17 amino acids. Germline CDR1 reads SGHRS; CDR2 reads YFSETQ. J lost 2 bases, V lost 2 bases, and 4 bases had no gene match. The CDR3 loop is CASSLGTSGSYTDTQYF. The CDR3 DNA sequence: TGCGCCAGCAGCTTAGGGACTAGCGGGAGCTACACAGATACGCAGTATTTT.

The V gene is TRBV7-9, the J gene TRBJ1-2; a possible D gene is TRBD1 (5 bases). V was pared by 6 bases and J by 13 bases, with 15 bases between. The CDR3 sequence is 11 residues long. CDR1 is SEHNR and CDR2 is FQNEAQ in the germline V gene (reference sequence). CDR3 loop: CASSHPGPSTF. The CDR3 bases are TGTGCCAGCAGTCACCCGGGACCGTCCACCTTC.

This clone appeared a few times. The CDR3: CAIRTDRDTEAFF. In DNA, the CDR3 is TGTGCCATCAGGACGGACAGGGATACTGAAGCTTTCTTT. The V gene is TRBV10-3, the J gene TRBJ1-1, with 8 bases aligning to TRBD1. In germline, CDR1 is ENHRY, CDR2 SYGVKD. Unmatched junction bases numbered 5, after V lost 6 bases and J lost 5 bases. The CDR3 has 13 residues.

This chain uses TRBV5-1 with TRBJ2-7, with D perhaps TRBD1 or TRBD2 (5 bases each). Germline V gene data show CDR1 as SGHRS and CDR2 as YFSETQ. This CDR3 is 15 amino acids long. Trimming stripped 0 bases from V and 0 bases from J, with 10 bases between. The CDR3 sequence: CASSLDGGVSYEQYF. As DNA, the CDR3 is TGCGCCAGCAGCTTGGATGGGGGAGTCTCCTACGAGCAGTACTTC.

The V gene is TRBV7-3, the J gene TRBJ2-2; D is possibly TRBD2 (6 bases). Germline CDR1 is SGHTA and CDR2 is FQGTGA. CDR3 length: 17 amino acids. Trimming took 4 bases from V and 0 from J, leaving 15 bases between them. CDR3 sequence (DNA): TGTGCCAGCAGCTATGGGACTGCATTATCGAACACCGGGGAGCTGTTTTTT. It codes for CASSYGTALSNTGELFF.

The chain recombines TRBV5-4 with TRBJ2-5; 12 bases match TRBD2. V shed 2 bases, J shed 2 bases, and the junction held 1 base outside the gene matches. CDR1 and CDR2 from the germline V gene are SGHNT and YYREEE (reference sequence). CDR3 length: 15 residues. The CDR3 here is CASSLLAGGQETQYF. The CDR3, as DNA: TGTGCCAGCAGCTTACTAGCGGGGGGACAAGAGACCCAGTACTTC.